This TCR beta chain was profiled in a study of response to subunit inactivated influenza vaccine. Study-level results: The authors suggested that every seasonal influenza vaccination recruits few new T cells.

This clonotype has just a few counts. Its antigen is still unknown. TCRdb analysed the RT-PCR reads with MiXCR anew, one entry per CDR3 protein. This sample has approximately 500,000 distinct CDR3 sequences, with 10% to 15% found just once. The junction had 7 bases not matched to a gene; V was cut back by 5 bases and J by 4 bases. Germline lookup yields CDR1 SNHLY and CDR2 FYNNEI. This CDR3 has 15 amino acids. This sequence joins TRBV2 and TRBJ1-5; TRBD1 aligns across 8 bases. The material was PBMCs from blood, obtained 40 to 50 days after vaccination. The receptor was isolated from a man in his fifties who received an inactivated influenza vaccine. The CDR3 here is CASSYTYRGNQPQHF. CDR3 DNA: TGTGCCAGCAGTTATACATACAGGGGGAATCAGCCCCAGCATTTT.